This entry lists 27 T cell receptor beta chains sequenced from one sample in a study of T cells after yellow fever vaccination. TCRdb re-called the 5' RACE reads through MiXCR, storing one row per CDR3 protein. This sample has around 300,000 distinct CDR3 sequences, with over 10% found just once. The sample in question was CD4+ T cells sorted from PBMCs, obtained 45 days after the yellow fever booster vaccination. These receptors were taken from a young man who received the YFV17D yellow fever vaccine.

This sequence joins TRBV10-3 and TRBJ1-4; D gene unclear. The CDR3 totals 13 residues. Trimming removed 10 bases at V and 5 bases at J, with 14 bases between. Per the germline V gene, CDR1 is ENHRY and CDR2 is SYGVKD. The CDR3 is CATQHPANEKLFF. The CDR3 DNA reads TGTGCCACCCAACACCCTGCGAATGAAAAACTGTTTTTT.

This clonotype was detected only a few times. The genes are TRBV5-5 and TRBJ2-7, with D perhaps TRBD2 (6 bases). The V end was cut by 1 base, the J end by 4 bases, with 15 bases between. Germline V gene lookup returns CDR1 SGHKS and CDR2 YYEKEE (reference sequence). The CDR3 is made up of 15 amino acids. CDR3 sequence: CASSLFLIAEYEQYF. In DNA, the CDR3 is TGTGCCAGCAGCTTGTTTTTGATAGCGGAGTACGAGCAGTACTTC.

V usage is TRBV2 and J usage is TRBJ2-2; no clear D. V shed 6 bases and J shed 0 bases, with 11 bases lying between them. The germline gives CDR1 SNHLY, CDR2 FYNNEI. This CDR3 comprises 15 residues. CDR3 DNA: TGTGCCAGCAGGTTATATACAACGAACACCGGGGAGCTGTTTTTT. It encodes CASRLYTTNTGELFF. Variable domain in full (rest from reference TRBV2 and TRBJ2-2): EPEVTQTPSHQVTQMGQEVILRCVPISNHLYFYWYRQILGQKVEFLVSFYNNEISEKSEIFDDQFSVERPDGSNFTLKIRSTKLEDSAMYFCASRLYTTNTGELFFGEGSRLTVL.

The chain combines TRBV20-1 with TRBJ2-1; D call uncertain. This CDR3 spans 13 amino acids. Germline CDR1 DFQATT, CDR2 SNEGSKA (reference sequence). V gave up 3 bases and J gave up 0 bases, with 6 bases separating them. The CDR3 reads CSARRSSYNEQFF. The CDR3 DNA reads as TGCAGTGCTAGGCGGAGCTCCTACAATGAGCAGTTCTTC.

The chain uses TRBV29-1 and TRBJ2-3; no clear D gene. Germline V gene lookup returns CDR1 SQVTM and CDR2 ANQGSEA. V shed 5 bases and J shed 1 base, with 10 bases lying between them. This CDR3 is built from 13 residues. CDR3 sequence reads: CSVWVGRTDTQYF. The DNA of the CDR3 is TGCAGCGTTTGGGTAGGTCGCACAGATACGCAGTATTTT.

The CDR3 DNA reads TGTGCTAGTGCCCCCCCCCCGAGCTATGGCTACACCTTC. Residues: CASAPPPSYGYTF. The chain couples TRBV12-5 to TRBJ1-2; D call uncertain. V was trimmed by 7 bases and J by 4 bases, leaving 13 bases between them. Germline CDR1 LGHNT, CDR2 FRNRAP. The CDR3 is made up of 13 amino acids.

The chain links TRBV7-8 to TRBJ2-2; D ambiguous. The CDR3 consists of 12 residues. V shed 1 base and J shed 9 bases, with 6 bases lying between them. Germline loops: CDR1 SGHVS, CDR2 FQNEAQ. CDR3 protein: CASSLVSRELFF. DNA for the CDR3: TGTGCCAGCAGCTTAGTATCAAGGGAGCTGTTTTTT.

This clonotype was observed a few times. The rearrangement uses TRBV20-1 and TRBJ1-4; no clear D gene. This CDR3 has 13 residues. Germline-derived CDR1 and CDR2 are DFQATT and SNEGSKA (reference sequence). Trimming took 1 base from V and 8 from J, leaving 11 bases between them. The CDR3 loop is CSARAGIGEKLFF. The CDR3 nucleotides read TGCAGTGCTAGAGCTGGGATTGGAGAAAAACTGTTTTTT.

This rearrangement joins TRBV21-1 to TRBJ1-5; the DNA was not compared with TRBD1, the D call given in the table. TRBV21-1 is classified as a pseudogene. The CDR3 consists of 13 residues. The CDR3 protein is CASLNRGNQTQHF. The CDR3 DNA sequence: TGTGCCAGCTTGAACAGGGGAAATCAGACCCAGCATTTT.

The CDR3 protein is CSAIGQERFSGANVLTF. The CDR3, as DNA: TGCAGTGCTATTGGACAGGAGAGGTTCTCTGGGGCCAACGTCCTGACTTTC. The chain employs TRBV20-1 and TRBJ2-6, with TRBD1 matching 7 bases. V was pared by 4 bases and J by 0 bases, with 9 bases of the junction left unmatched. The CDR3 totals 17 residues. CDR1 is DFQATT, CDR2 SNEGSKA, per germline (reference sequence).

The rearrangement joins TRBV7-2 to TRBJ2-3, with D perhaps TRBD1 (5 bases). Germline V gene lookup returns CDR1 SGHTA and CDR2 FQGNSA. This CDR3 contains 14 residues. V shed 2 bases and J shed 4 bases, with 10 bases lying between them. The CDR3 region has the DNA TGTGCCAGCAGCTTATACAGGCGCTCAGATACGCAGTATTTT. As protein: CASSLYRRSDTQYF.

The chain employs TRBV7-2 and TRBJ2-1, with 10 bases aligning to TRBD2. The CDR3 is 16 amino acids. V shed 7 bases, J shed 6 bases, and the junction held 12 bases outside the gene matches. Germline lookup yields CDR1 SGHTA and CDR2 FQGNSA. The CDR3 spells CASTLLPGLAFNEQFF. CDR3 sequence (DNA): TGTGCCAGCACCCTTTTACCGGGACTAGCGTTCAATGAGCAGTTCTTC.

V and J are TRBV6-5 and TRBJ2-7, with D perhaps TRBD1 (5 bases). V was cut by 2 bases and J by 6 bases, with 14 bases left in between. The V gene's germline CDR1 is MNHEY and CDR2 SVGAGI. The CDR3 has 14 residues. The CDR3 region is CASSYRSGLVEQYF. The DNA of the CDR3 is TGTGCCAGCAGTTACCGTTCAGGGTTGGTCGAGCAGTACTTC.

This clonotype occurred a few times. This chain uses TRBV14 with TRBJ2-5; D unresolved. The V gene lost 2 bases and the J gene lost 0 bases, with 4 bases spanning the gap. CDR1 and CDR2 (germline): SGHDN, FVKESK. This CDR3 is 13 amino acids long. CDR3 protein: CASSQSYQETQYF. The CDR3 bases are TGTGCCAGCAGCCAATCGTACCAAGAGACCCAGTACTTC.

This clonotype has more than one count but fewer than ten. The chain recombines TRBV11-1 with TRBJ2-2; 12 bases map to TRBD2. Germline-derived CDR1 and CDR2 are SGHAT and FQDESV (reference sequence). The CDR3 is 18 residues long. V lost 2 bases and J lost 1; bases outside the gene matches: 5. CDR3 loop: CASSLPSGREWNTGELFF. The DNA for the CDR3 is TGTGCCAGCAGCTTACCTAGCGGGAGGGAATGGAACACCGGGGAGCTGTTTTTT.

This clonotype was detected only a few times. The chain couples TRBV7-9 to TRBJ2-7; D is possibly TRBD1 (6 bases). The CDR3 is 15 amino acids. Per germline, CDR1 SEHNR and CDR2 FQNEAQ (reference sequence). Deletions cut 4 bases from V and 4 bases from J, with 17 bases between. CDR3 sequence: CASSSVGRGGYEQYF. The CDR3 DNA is TGTGCCAGCAGCTCCGTGGGCAGGGGCGGTTACGAGCAGTACTTC.

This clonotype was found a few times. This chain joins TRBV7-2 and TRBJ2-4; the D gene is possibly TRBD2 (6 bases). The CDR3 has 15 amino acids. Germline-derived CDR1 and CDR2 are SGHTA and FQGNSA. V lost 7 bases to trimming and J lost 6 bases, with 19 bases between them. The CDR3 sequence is CASTPGTGGGNIQYF. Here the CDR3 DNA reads TGTGCCAGCACCCCCGGGACTGGAGGTGGAAACATTCAGTACTTC.

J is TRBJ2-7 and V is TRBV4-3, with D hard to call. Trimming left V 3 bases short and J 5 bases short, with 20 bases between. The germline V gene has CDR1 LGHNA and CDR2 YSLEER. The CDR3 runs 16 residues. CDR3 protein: CASSQISSTAPNEQYF. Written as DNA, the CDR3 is TGCGCCAGCAGCCAGATTAGCAGTACGGCCCCAAACGAGCAGTACTTC.

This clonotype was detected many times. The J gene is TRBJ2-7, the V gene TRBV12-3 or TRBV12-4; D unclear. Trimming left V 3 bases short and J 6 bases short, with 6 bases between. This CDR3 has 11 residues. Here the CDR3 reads CASSFSLEQYF. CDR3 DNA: TGTGCCAGCAGTTTCTCCCTCGAGCAGTACTTC.

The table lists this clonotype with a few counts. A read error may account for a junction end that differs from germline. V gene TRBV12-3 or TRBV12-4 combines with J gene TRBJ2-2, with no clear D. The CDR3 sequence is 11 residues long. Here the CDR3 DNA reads TGTGCCAGCTGTTTGGCCGGGGAGCTGTTTTTT. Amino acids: CASCLAGELFF.

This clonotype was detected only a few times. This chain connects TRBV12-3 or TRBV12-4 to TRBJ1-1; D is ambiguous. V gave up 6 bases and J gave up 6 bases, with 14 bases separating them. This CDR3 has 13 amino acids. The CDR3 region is CASSAEIGAEAFF. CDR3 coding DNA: TGTGCCAGCAGCGCTGAGATTGGAGCTGAAGCTTTCTTT.

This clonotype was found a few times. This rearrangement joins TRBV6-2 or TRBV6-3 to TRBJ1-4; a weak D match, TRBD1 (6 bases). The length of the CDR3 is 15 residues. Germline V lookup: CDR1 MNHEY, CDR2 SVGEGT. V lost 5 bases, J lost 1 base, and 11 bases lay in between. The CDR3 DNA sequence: TGTGCCAGCAGTGACATCAGGGGAACTAATGAAAAACTGTTTTTT. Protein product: CASSDIRGTNEKLFF.

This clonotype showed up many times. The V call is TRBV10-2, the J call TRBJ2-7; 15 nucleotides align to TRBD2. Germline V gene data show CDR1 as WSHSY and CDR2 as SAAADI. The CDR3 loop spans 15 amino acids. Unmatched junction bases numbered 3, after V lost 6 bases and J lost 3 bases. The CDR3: CASRRTSGRDYEQYF. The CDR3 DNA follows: TGCGCCAGCAGGCGGACTAGCGGGAGGGACTACGAGCAGTACTTC.

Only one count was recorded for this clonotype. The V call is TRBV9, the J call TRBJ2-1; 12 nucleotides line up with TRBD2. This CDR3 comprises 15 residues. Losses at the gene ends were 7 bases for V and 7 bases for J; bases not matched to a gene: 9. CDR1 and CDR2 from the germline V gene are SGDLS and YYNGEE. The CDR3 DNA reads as TGTGCCAGCGGACAGACTAGCGGGAGACGTAATGAGCAGTTCTTC. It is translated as CASGQTSGRRNEQFF.

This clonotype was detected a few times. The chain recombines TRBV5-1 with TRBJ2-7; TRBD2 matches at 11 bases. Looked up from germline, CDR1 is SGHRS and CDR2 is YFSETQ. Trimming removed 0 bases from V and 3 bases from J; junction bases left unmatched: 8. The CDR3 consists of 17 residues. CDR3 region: CASSLETTTSGNYEQYF. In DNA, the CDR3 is TGCGCCAGCAGCTTGGAAACCACGACTAGCGGGAACTACGAGCAGTACTTC.

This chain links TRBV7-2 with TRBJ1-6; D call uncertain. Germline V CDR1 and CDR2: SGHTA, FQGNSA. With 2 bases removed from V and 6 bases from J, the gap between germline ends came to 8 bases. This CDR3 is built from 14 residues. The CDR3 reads CASSLSGFNSPLHF. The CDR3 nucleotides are TGTGCCAGCAGCTTATCTGGTTTTAATTCACCCCTCCACTTT.

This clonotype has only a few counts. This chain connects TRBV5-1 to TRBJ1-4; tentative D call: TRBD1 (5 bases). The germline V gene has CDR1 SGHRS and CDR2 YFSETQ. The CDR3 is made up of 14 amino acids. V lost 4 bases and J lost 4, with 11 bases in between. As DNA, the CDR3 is TGCGCCAGCAGCGAGGGACGGATTAATGAAAAACTGTTTTTT. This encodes CASSEGRINEKLFF. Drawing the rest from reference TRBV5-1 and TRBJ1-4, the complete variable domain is KAGVTQTPRYLIKTRGQQVTLSCSPISGHRSVSWYQQTPGQGLQFLFEYFSETQRNKGNFPGRFSGRQFSNSRSEMNVSTLELGDSALYLCASSEGRINEKLFFGSGTQLSVL.